These 2 T cell receptor beta chains were sequenced from one sample in a study of molecular identifiers for immune sequencing clone quantification. TCRdb reprocessed the PCR reads with MiXCR, giving one entry per CDR3 protein. The sample lists roughly 100,000 distinct CDR3 sequences, about a third occurring once. The sample consisted of naive CD8+ T cells from blood, with Jurkat cell RNA spiked in. This sample's subset: FACS-sorted CD8+CD4-CCR7+CD45RA+ naive T cells. The receptors come from a human donor in good health. Some libraries in this study had Jurkat cell RNA spiked in.

There are a few counts of this clonotype. This chain uses TRBV6-5 with TRBJ2-4, with 10 bases lining up with TRBD2. The CDR3 spans 18 residues. Germline CDR1 is MNHEY and CDR2 is SVGAGI. V dropped 2 bases and J dropped 0; count of bases not matched to a gene: 7. The CDR3 protein is CASSYKREGIGAKNIQYF. The DNA of the CDR3 is TGTGCCAGCAGTTACAAGCGGGAGGGAATAGGAGCCAAAAACATTCAGTACTTC.

This sequence joins TRBV5-6 and TRBJ2-7; 9 nucleotides align to TRBD2. V lost 4 bases and J lost 4; bases outside the gene matches: 6. Germline CDR1 is SGHDT and CDR2 is YYEEEE. This CDR3 region has 14 residues. CDR3 region: CASSTGTSSYEQYF. CDR3 bases: TGTGCCAGCAGCACCGGGACTAGCAGTTACGAGCAGTACTTC.